This note documents a single T cell receptor (beta chain) sequence. The antigen is unknown. These data come from a study of CD8 T cells in Susac syndrome. CDR3 size: 15 residues. Germline V lookup: CDR1 LNHDA, CDR2 SQIVND (reference sequence). Trimming left V 5 bases short and J 5 bases short, with 18 bases between. Study-wide points: The study admitted that it had a relatively small number of individuals in its TCR sequencing and HLA analysis.

Negative isolation yielded CD8+ and CD4+ T cells; FACS enriched TEMRA cells. An input of about 0.5 to 1 ug of RNA was subjected to reverse transcription using random hexamers. The immunoSEQ assay covered 54 Vbeta and 13 Jbeta segments for CDR3. TCRdb called the immunoSEQ multiplex PCR reads again in MiXCR, with one record for every CDR3 protein. Among 210,000 or so distinct CDR3 sequences listed, about 90% were seen once. The J gene is TRBJ1-1, the V gene TRBV19; no definite D call. This sequence was found in a human donor with multiple sclerosis. Sequencing was done on a sample of CD8+ T cells from PBMCs. For the CDR3, the DNA is TGTGCCAGTAGTCCGTTCGGCCTCTTAGGGACTGAAGCTTTCTTT. It codes for CASSPFGLLGTEAFF.